A single sample gave rise to the 2 T cell receptor beta chains below, sequenced in a study of blood T cell repertoires in COVID-19. TCRdb's copy holds only in-frame clones and misses some; the assay was immunoSEQ multiplex PCR. Among tens of thousands of clones listed, about 73% were seen once. Specimen: peripheral blood. These receptors were collected from a woman of 80 years or more with acute or convalescent COVID-19.

The sample holds a few counts of this clone. The rearrangement joins TRBV15 to TRBJ1-6; possibly TRBD1 for D (6 bases). V was trimmed by 4 bases and J by 7 bases, leaving 11 bases between them. This CDR3 spans 14 amino acids. Germline V gene sequence: CDR1 LNHNV, CDR2 YYDKDF (reference sequence). CDR3 nucleotides: TGTGCCACCAGCATTAACAGGGAAAATTCACCCCTCCACTTT. This codes for CATSINRENSPLHF.

The chain has TRBV19 and TRBJ1-2, with 10 bases fitting TRBD1. The CDR3 runs 14 residues. Losses at the gene ends were 7 bases for V and 2 bases for J; bases not matched to a gene: 4. Germline values: CDR1 LNHDA, CDR2 SQIVND (reference sequence). The CDR3 sequence: CASTEDRGNYGYTF. CDR3 nucleotides: TGTGCCAGTACTGAGGACAGGGGGAACTATGGCTACACCTTC.